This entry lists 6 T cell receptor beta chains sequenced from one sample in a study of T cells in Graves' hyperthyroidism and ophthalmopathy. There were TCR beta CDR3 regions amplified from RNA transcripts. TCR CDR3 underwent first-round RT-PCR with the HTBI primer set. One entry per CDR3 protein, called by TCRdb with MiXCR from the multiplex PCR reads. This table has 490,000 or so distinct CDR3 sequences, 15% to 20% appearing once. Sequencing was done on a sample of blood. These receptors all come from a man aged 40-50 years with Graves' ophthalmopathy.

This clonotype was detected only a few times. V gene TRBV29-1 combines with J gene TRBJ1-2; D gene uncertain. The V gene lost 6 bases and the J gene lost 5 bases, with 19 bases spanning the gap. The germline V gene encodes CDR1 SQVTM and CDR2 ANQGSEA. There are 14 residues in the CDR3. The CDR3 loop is CSVTLATSIYGYTF. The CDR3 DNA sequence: TGCAGCGTGACCCTAGCGACTAGTATATATGGCTACACCTTC.

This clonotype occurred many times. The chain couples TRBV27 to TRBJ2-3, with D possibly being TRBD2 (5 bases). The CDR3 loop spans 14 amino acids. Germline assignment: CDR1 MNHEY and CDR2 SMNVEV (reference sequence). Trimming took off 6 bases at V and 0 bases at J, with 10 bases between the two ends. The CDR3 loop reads CASSFSGSTDTQYF. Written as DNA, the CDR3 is TGTGCCAGCAGCTTCAGCGGTAGCACAGATACGCAGTATTTT.

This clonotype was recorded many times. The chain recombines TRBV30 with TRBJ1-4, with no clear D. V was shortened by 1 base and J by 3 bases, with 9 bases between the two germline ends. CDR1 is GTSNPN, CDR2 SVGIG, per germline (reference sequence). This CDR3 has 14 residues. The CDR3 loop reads CAWSARSSNEKLFF. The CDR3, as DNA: TGTGCCTGGAGTGCGCGTTCATCTAATGAAAAACTGTTTTTT.

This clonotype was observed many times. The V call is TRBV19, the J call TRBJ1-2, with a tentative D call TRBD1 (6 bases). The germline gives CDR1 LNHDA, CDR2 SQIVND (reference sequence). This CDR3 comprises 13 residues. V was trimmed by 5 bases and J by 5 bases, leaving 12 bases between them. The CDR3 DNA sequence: TGTGCCAGTAGTCCCGGGACACAGTATGGCTACACCTTC. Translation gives CASSPGTQYGYTF.

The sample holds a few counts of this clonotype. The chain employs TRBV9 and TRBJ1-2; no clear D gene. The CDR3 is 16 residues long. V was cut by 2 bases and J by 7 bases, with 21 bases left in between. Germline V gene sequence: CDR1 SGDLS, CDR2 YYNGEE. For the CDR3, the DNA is TGTGCCAGCAGCGTTCATTTCGTCTCAGAGTCGGCTGGCTACACCTTC. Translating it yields CASSVHFVSESAGYTF.

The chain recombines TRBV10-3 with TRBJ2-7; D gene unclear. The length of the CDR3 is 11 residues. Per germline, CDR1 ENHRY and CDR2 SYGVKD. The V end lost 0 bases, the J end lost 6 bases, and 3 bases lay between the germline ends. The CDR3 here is CAISESLEQYF. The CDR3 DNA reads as TGTGCCATCAGTGAGTCCCTCGAGCAGTACTTC.